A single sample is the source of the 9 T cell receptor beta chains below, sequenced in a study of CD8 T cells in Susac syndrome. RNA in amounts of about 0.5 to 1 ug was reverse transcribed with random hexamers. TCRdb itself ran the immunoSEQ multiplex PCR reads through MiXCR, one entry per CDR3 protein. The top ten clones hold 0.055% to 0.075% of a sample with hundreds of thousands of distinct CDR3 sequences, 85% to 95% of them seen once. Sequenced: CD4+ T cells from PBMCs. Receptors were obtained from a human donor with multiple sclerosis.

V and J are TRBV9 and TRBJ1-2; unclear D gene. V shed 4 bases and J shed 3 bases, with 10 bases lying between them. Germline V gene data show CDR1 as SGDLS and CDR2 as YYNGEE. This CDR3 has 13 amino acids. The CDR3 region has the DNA TGTGCCAGCAGCTTAGACGGGTACTATGGCTACACCTTC. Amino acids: CASSLDGYYGYTF.

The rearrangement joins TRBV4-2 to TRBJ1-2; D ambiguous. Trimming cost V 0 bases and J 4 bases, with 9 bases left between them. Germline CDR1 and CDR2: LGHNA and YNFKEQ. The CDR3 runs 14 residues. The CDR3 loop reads CASSQDYDRYGYTF. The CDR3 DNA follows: TGTGCCAGCAGCCAAGATTATGACCGCTATGGCTACACCTTC.

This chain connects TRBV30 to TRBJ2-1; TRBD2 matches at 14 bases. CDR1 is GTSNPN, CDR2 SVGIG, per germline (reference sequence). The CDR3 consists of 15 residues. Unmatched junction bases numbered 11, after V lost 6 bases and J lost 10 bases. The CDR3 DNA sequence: TGTGCCTGCCTTCCCGGGACTAGCGGGAGTGGGGAGCAGTTCTTC. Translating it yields CACLPGTSGSGEQFF.

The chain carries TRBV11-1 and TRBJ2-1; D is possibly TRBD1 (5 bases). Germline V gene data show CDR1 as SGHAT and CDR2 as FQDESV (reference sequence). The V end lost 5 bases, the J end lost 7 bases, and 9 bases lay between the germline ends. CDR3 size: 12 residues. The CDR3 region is CASSHDSNEQFF. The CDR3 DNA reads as TGTGCCAGCAGCCACGACAGTAATGAGCAGTTCTTC.

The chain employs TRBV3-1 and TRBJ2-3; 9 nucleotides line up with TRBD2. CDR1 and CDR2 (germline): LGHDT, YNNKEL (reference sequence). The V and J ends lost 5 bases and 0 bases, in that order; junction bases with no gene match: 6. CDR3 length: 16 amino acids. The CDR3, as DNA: TGTGCCAGCAGCGATCGGACTAGCGTTAGCACAGATACGCAGTATTTT. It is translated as CASSDRTSVSTDTQYF.

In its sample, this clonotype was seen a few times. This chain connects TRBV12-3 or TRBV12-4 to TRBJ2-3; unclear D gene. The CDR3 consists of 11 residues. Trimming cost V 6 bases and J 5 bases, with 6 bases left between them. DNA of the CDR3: TGTGCCAGCAGCCTCCGAGATACGCAGTATTTT. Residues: CASSLRDTQYF.

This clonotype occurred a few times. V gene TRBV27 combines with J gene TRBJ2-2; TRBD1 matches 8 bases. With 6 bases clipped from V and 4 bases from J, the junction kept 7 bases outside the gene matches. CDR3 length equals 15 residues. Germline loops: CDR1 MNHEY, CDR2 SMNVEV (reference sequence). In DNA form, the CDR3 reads TGTGCCAGCAGCCGCGGACAGGGAGTCACCGGGGAGCTGTTTTTT. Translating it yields CASSRGQGVTGELFF.

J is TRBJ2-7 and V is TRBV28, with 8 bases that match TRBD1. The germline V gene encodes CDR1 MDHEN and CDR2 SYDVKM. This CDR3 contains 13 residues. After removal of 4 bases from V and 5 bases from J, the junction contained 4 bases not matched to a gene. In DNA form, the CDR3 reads TGTGCCAGCAGTTCAGGGGGCAGGAACGAGCAGTACTTC. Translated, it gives CASSSGGRNEQYF.

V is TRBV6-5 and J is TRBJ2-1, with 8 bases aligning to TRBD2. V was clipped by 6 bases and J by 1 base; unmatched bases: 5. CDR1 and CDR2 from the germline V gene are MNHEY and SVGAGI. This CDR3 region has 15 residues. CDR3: CASRQGLESYNEQFF. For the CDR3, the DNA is TGTGCCAGCAGACAGGGACTAGAGTCCTACAATGAGCAGTTCTTC.